The 23 T cell receptor beta chains below all came from one sample that was sequenced in a study of cytomegalovirus exposure and HLA in healthy donors. The PCR employed 60 Vbeta primers together with 13 Jbeta primers. Sequencing used immunoSEQ multiplex PCR; TCRdb keeps in-frame clones, though not all of them. The sample has fewer than 150,000 clones, over 65% seen once. Sequenced input: PBMCs. The origin of the receptors is a woman aged 18-30 years in good health and CMV-seronegative.

The chain recombines TRBV28 with TRBJ1-4, with TRBD1 as a possible D gene (6 bases). This CDR3 comprises 16 residues. V lost 5 bases to trimming and J lost 0 bases, with 13 bases between them. Germline values: CDR1 MDHEN, CDR2 SYDVKM. The CDR3 DNA is TGTGCCAGCAGTGGGACATTAGGTGCAACTAATGAAAAACTGTTTTTT. Amino acids: CASSGTLGATNEKLFF.

The genes are TRBV7-2 and TRBJ2-5, with D tentatively TRBD1 (5 bases). V lost 2 bases and J lost 1, with 14 bases in between. The length of the CDR3 is 16 residues. In germline, CDR1 is SGHTA, CDR2 FQGNSA. The CDR3 coding sequence is TGTGCCAGCAGCTTATCACTTGGGGCAGGCCAAGAGACCCAGTACTTC. Its protein is CASSLSLGAGQETQYF.

The chain links TRBV19 to TRBJ1-2, with TRBD1 matching 9 bases. CDR1 and CDR2 (germline): LNHDA, SQIVND (reference sequence). Unmatched junction bases numbered 12, after V lost 7 bases and J lost 6 bases. The CDR3 extends over 15 amino acids. Here the CDR3 DNA reads TGTGCCAGTAAATCCATCGCCGGGACAGGGAATGGCTACACCTTC. This translates into CASKSIAGTGNGYTF. Supplemented by reference TRBV19 and TRBJ1-2, the full variable domain reads DGGITQSPKYLFRKEGQNVTLSCEQNLNHDAMYWYRQDPGQGLRLIYYSQIVNDFQKGDIAEGYSVSREKKESFPLTVTSAQKNPTAFYLCASKSIAGTGNGYTFGSGTRLTVV.

The chain's CDR3 is CSVGPGQNEAFF. CDR3 coding DNA: TGCAGCGTAGGACCGGGACAGAATGAAGCTTTCTTT. This sequence joins TRBV29-1 and TRBJ1-1, with 7 nucleotides matching TRBD1. V lost 6 bases and J lost 7; bases outside the gene matches: 8. CDR3 size: 12 residues. The germline gives CDR1 SQVTM, CDR2 ANQGSEA.

J is TRBJ2-4 and V is TRBV5-1; 10 nucleotides line up with TRBD1. CDR1 is SGHRS and CDR2 is YFSETQ in the germline V gene. The CDR3 is made up of 16 amino acids. The V gene end was trimmed by 3 bases and the J gene end by 4 bases; junction bases not matched to a gene: 7. Here the CDR3 reads CASSWGGTGAKNIQYF. CDR3 nucleotide sequence: TGCGCCAGCAGCTGGGGGGGGACAGGGGCAAAAAACATTCAGTACTTC.

This chain joins TRBV27 and TRBJ1-2, with 8 bases fitting TRBD1. CDR3 length: 15 amino acids. With V trimmed by 7 bases and J by 3 bases, 10 bases remained unmatched. The germline V gene encodes CDR1 MNHEY and CDR2 SMNVEV (reference sequence). The CDR3 DNA is TGTGCCAGCACCCCCCGGACAGGGACGGACTATGGCTACACCTTC. Residues: CASTPRTGTDYGYTF.

V and J are TRBV7-2 and TRBJ1-2; the D gene is possibly TRBD1 (5 bases). CDR1 and CDR2 from the germline V gene are SGHTA and FQGNSA. The CDR3 has 14 residues. V gave up 1 base and J gave up 4 bases, with 10 bases separating them. The CDR3 here is CASSLDGRVYGYTF. CDR3 nucleotide sequence: TGTGCCAGCAGCTTAGACGGCAGGGTCTATGGCTACACCTTC.

The chain carries TRBV28 and TRBJ1-3; D remains unclear. V was shortened by 7 bases and J by 3 bases, with 22 bases between the two germline ends. Germline V gives CDR1 MDHEN, CDR2 SYDVKM. This CDR3 comprises 17 residues. The CDR3 DNA reads as TGTGCCAGCACCCTAAGGAGATTCGTTGGTGGTGGAAACACCATATATTTT. It specifies CASTLRRFVGGGNTIYF.

The chain uses TRBV6-5 and TRBJ1-1; possibly TRBD1 for D (5 bases). The CDR3 runs to 12 residues. CDR1 and CDR2 from the germline V gene are MNHEY and SVGAGI. The V end lost 10 bases, the J end lost 2 bases, and 11 bases lay between the germline ends. The DNA of the CDR3 is TGTGCCACCAAAGGACAAAACACTGAAGCTTTCTTT. Translation: CATKGQNTEAFF.

The chain joins TRBV4-3 to TRBJ2-5; the D is unclear. Germline V gene lookup returns CDR1 LGHNA and CDR2 YSLEER. The V end lost 0 bases, the J end lost 4 bases, and 9 bases lay between the germline ends. There are 14 residues in the CDR3. CDR3 nucleotides: TGCGCCAGCAGCCAAGATCTGGAGTCAGAGACCCAGTACTTC. Translation: CASSQDLESETQYF.

The genes are TRBV11-2 and TRBJ1-4; D unresolved. The V and J ends lost 5 bases and 4 bases respectively, with 17 bases between them. The germline CDR1 and CDR2 sequences are SGHAT and FQNNGV. This CDR3 is 16 amino acids long. The chain's CDR3 is CASSPTRRRDNEKLFF. CDR3 bases: TGTGCCAGCAGCCCCACCAGGAGGAGGGATAATGAAAAACTGTTTTTT.

The chain couples TRBV2 to TRBJ1-3; 7 bases fit TRBD1. CDR3 length equals 14 residues. CDR1 and CDR2 from the germline V gene are SNHLY and FYNNEI. V was clipped by 9 bases and J by 0 bases; unmatched bases: 5. Here the CDR3 reads CARGTESSGNTIYF. CDR3 coding DNA: TGTGCCAGAGGGACAGAGAGCTCTGGAAACACCATATATTTT. Full variable domain (outside the CDR3, taken from reference TRBV2 and TRBJ1-3): EPEVTQTPSHQVTQMGQEVILRCVPISNHLYFYWYRQILGQKVEFLVSFYNNEISEKSEIFDDQFSVERPDGSNFTLKIRSTKLEDSAMYFCARGTESSGNTIYFGEGSWLTVV.

This chain joins TRBV6-4 and TRBJ2-1, with 7 bases lining up with TRBD1. The CDR3 runs 13 residues. The junction had 1 base not matched to a gene; V was cut back by 3 bases and J by 5 bases. Germline values: CDR1 MRHNA, CDR2 SNTAGT. The CDR3 sequence is CASSDTGDNEQFF. CDR3 DNA sequence: TGTGCCAGCAGTGATACAGGGGACAATGAGCAGTTCTTC.

Note on this clone: One end of the junction is discordant with germline, which a read error may explain. The chain is built from TRBV7-7 and TRBJ2-3, with TRBD2 matching over 11 bases. Germline V gives CDR1 SSHAT, CDR2 FNYEAQ (reference sequence). This CDR3 has 14 amino acids. CDR3 amino acids: CASSPLAGADTQYF. For the CDR3, the DNA is TGTGCTAGCAGCCCACTAGCGGGAGCAGATACGCAGTATTTT.

This chain joins TRBV14 and TRBJ1-1; TRBD1 matches at 10 bases. Trimming removed 6 bases from V and 1 base from J; junction bases left unmatched: 5. The germline V gene has CDR1 SGHDN and CDR2 FVKESK. This CDR3 contains 15 residues. CDR3 residues: CASSLTGGANTEAFF. The CDR3 region has the DNA TGTGCCAGCAGTCTGACAGGGGGCGCGAACACTGAAGCTTTCTTT. The whole variable domain, remainder taken from reference TRBV14 and TRBJ1-1, is EAGVTQFPSHSVIEKGQTVTLRCDPISGHDNLYWYRRVMGKEIKFLLHFVKESKQDESGMPNNRFLAERTGGTYSTLKVQPAELEDSGVYFCASSLTGGANTEAFFGQGTRLTVV.

This rearrangement joins TRBV18 to TRBJ2-1; D not resolved. With 7 bases removed from V and 4 bases from J, the gap between germline ends came to 8 bases. The CDR3 runs to 12 residues. In germline, CDR1 is KGHSH, CDR2 LQKENI. The CDR3 sequence: CASFTGYNEQFF. The CDR3 nucleotides are TGTGCCAGCTTCACTGGTTACAATGAGCAGTTCTTC.

V usage is TRBV5-1 and J usage is TRBJ2-2, with 8 positions matching TRBD1. This CDR3 has 14 residues. Germline CDR1 and CDR2: SGHRS and YFSETQ. V lost 4 bases to trimming and J lost 7 bases; unmatched junction nucleotides: 6. The CDR3 DNA is TGCGCCAGCAGCACCCTTGGGACAGGCGGGGAGCTGTTTTTT. It specifies CASSTLGTGGELFF.

This chain links TRBV10-3 with TRBJ2-7; TRBD1 aligns across 7 bases. Germline-derived CDR1 and CDR2 are ENHRY and SYGVKD. The ends lost 4 bases at V and 7 bases at J; junction bases unmatched: 1. This CDR3 contains 11 residues. The CDR3 protein is CAISADREQYF. The CDR3, as DNA: TGTGCCATCAGTGCGGACAGGGAGCAGTACTTC.

The V call is TRBV4-3, the J call TRBJ1-2; unclear D gene. Trimming removed 0 bases at V and 0 bases at J, with 11 bases between. Germline assignment: CDR1 LGHNA and CDR2 YSLEER. This CDR3 is built from 16 residues. The CDR3 coding sequence is TGCGCCAGCAGCCAAGATTCGCAGGTAGCTAACTATGGCTACACCTTC. Translating it yields CASSQDSQVANYGYTF.

The V call is TRBV4-1, the J call TRBJ1-1, with a weak D call TRBD1 (6 bases). CDR3 length: 13 amino acids. From germline, CDR1 is MGHRA and CDR2 YSYEKL. V was cut by 1 base and J by 4 bases, with 7 bases left in between. This chain's CDR3 is CASSQARGTEAFF. The CDR3 nucleotides are TGCGCCAGCAGCCAAGCCAGGGGCACTGAAGCTTTCTTT.

This clone has more than one count but fewer than ten. This chain joins TRBV5-6 and TRBJ1-4, with D perhaps TRBD1 (6 bases). V was pared by 4 bases and J by 2 bases, with 15 bases between. Germline V gene sequence: CDR1 SGHDT, CDR2 YYEEEE. CDR3 length: 16 amino acids. CDR3 bases: TGTGCCAGCAGCCGGGTGGGACAAACGACTAATGAAAAACTGTTTTTT. This sequence encodes CASSRVGQTTNEKLFF.

This rearrangement joins TRBV6-5 to TRBJ1-2, with 8 bases matching TRBD1. After removal of 5 bases from V and 8 bases from J, the junction contained 10 bases not matched to a gene. The CDR3 contains 14 residues. The germline V gene encodes CDR1 MNHEY and CDR2 SVGAGI. CDR3 sequence: CASSASQGAGGYTF. CDR3 nucleotide sequence: TGTGCCAGCAGTGCAAGCCAGGGGGCGGGGGGCTACACCTTC.

The rearrangement uses TRBV13 and TRBJ2-7; D remains ambiguous. V was clipped by 3 bases and J by 6 bases, with 9 bases between them. The CDR3 is made up of 12 amino acids. CDR1 and CDR2 from the germline V gene are PRHDT and FYEKMQ (reference sequence). The CDR3 nucleotides read TGTGCCAGCAGCTTCAACCGCGGCGAGCAGTACTTC. It yields the protein CASSFNRGEQYF.